These 18 T cell receptor beta chains were sequenced from one sample in a study of CD8 T cells in Susac syndrome. The RNA, about 0.45 to 1 ug, was put through reverse transcription using random hexamers. TCRdb analysed the immunoSEQ multiplex PCR reads with MiXCR anew, one entry per CDR3 protein. The repertoire has about 120,000 distinct CDR3 sequences, roughly 94% of them found once; the top ten carry 0.095% to 0.1%. The specimen sequenced was CD4+ T cells from PBMCs. These TCRs come from a human donor in good health.

In its sample, this clonotype was seen once. The chain has TRBV9 and TRBJ2-1; 7 nucleotides line up with TRBD2. There are 15 residues in the CDR3. Germline-derived CDR1 and CDR2 are SGDLS and YYNGEE. The V gene end was trimmed by 0 bases and the J gene end by 5 bases; junction bases not matched to a gene: 5. The DNA of the CDR3 is TGTGCCAGCAGCGTAGGGCTAGCGGTACACAATGAGCAGTTCTTC. Amino acid sequence: CASSVGLAVHNEQFF.

V is TRBV19 and J is TRBJ2-7; perhaps TRBD1 as D (6 bases). There are 14 residues in the CDR3. Per the germline V gene, CDR1 is LNHDA and CDR2 is SQIVND (reference sequence). V was shortened by 5 bases and J by 7 bases, with 18 bases between the two germline ends. Here the CDR3 reads CASSDPGRGNEQYF. DNA for the CDR3: TGTGCCAGTAGTGACCCGGGAAGGGGGAATGAGCAGTACTTC.

The J gene is TRBJ2-7, the V gene TRBV28; D ambiguous. CDR3 size: 11 residues. From germline, CDR1 is MDHEN and CDR2 SYDVKM. V was cut by 5 bases and J by 5 bases, with 7 bases left in between. The CDR3 is CASSAPDEQYF. The DNA of the CDR3 is TGTGCCAGCAGTGCCCCAGACGAGCAGTACTTC.

The V call is TRBV27, the J call TRBJ2-7; 12 nucleotides align to TRBD2. V was pared by 8 bases and J by 3 bases, with 11 bases of the junction left unmatched. The CDR3 totals 16 residues. Germline V gene sequence: CDR1 MNHEY, CDR2 SMNVEV (reference sequence). The CDR3 coding sequence is TGTGCCAGCCAGACTAGCGGGAGACTTTCGAACTACGAGCAGTACTTC. It codes for CASQTSGRLSNYEQYF.

The gene calls are TRBV20-1 and TRBJ2-5; TRBD1 might be the D (6 bases). Germline V gives CDR1 DFQATT, CDR2 SNEGSKA (reference sequence). CDR3 length: 15 residues. Trimming removed 4 bases from V and 5 bases from J, with 20 bases in between. The CDR3 region is CSAIDSGRGSETQYF. CDR3 bases: TGCAGTGCTATAGACAGTGGCAGGGGTTCGGAGACCCAGTACTTC.

The chain has TRBV7-3 and TRBJ2-4, with D possibly called TRBD1 or TRBD2 (5 bases each). Germline V gene sequence: CDR1 SGHTA, CDR2 FQGTGA. V was pared by 2 bases and J by 3 bases, with 20 bases between. CDR3 length: 18 amino acids. The CDR3 protein is CASSLYPAGSSGKNIQYF. CDR3 nucleotide sequence: TGTGCCAGCAGCTTATACCCCGCAGGGAGCAGCGGCAAAAACATTCAGTACTTC.

V usage is TRBV28 and J usage is TRBJ2-3; no reliable D call. The CDR3 consists of 14 residues. Trimming stripped 5 bases from V and 2 bases from J, with 11 bases between. Looked up from germline, CDR1 is MDHEN and CDR2 is SYDVKM. CDR3 protein: CASSGPLFTDTQYF. The CDR3 DNA is TGTGCCAGCAGTGGACCACTATTCACAGATACGCAGTATTTT.

In this sample, this clonotype turned up once. V usage is TRBV20-1 and J usage is TRBJ2-7, with D maybe TRBD1 (6 bases). Per germline, CDR1 DFQATT and CDR2 SNEGSKA (reference sequence). V lost 2 bases, J lost 1 base, and 6 bases lay in between. This CDR3 contains 12 residues. CDR3 bases: TGCAGTGCTAGACAGGGGTCCTACGAGCAGTACTTC. This encodes CSARQGSYEQYF.

The V and J genes are TRBV20-1 and TRBJ2-5, with 9 bases lining up with TRBD1. The CDR3 consists of 13 residues. Germline V lookup: CDR1 DFQATT, CDR2 SNEGSKA (reference sequence). With 6 bases clipped from V and 5 bases from J, the junction kept 7 bases outside the gene matches. CDR3 coding DNA: TGCAGTGCCATACAGGGGGCGAGGGAGACCCAGTACTTC. Protein sequence: CSAIQGARETQYF.

This rearrangement joins TRBV5-4 to TRBJ2-3; 8 bases are shared with TRBD2. The CDR3 runs 17 residues. The germline gives CDR1 SGHNT, CDR2 YYREEE (reference sequence). Unmatched junction bases numbered 12, after V lost 3 bases and J lost 3 bases. The CDR3 sequence: CASSSARGGGRTDTQYF. In nucleotides, the CDR3 is TGTGCCAGCAGCTCCGCCCGGGGGGGTGGGCGGACAGATACGCAGTATTTT. The full variable domain, its missing parts supplied by reference TRBV5-4 and TRBJ2-3, is ETGVTQSPTHLIKTRGQQVTLRCSSQSGHNTVSWYQQALGQGPQFIFQYYREEENGRGNFPPRFSGLQFPNYSSELNVNALELDDSALYLCASSSARGGGRTDTQYFGPGTRLTVL.

Notes on this clonotype: In this CDR3 the conserved last residue, phenylalanine or tryptophan, is missing, so a read error is likely. The chain recombines TRBV5-1 with TRBJ2-5, with 10 positions matching TRBD1. Germline assignment: CDR1 SGHRS and CDR2 YFSETQ. The CDR3 length is 14 residues. The V segment lost 5 bases and the J segment 3 bases; nucleotides outside the gene matches: 4. The CDR3 DNA follows: TGCGCCAGCAGATTCGGACAGGGGGAAGAGACCCAGTACCTC. It codes for CASRFGQGEETQYL.

This sequence joins TRBV20-1 and TRBJ2-3, with 7 bases that match TRBD2. V dropped 3 bases and J dropped 2; count of bases not matched to a gene: 5. The germline gives CDR1 DFQATT, CDR2 SNEGSKA (reference sequence). The CDR3 spans 14 residues. CDR3 in DNA: TGCAGTGCTAGTCAAGCGGGGTACACAGATACGCAGTATTTT. This translates into CSASQAGYTDTQYF.

This chain joins TRBV28 and TRBJ1-1; D is unresolved. Deletions cut 6 bases from V and 0 bases from J, with 5 bases between. The germline CDR1 and CDR2 sequences are MDHEN and SYDVKM. The CDR3 length is 12 residues. The chain's CDR3 is CASRLMNTEAFF. In DNA form, the CDR3 reads TGTGCCAGCAGACTCATGAACACTGAAGCTTTCTTT. Combining the CDR3 with reference TRBV28 and TRBJ1-1 gives the whole variable domain DVKVTQSSRYLVKRTGEKVFLECVQDMDHENMFWYRQDPGLGLRLIYFSYDVKMKEKGDIPEGYSVSREKKERFSLILESASTNQTSMYLCASRLMNTEAFFGQGTRLTVV.

The chain uses TRBV5-1 and TRBJ2-2; 8 bases agree with TRBD1. Looked up from germline, CDR1 is SGHRS and CDR2 is YFSETQ. The CDR3 has 15 amino acids. Trimming removed 4 bases from V and 0 bases from J; junction bases left unmatched: 2. As DNA, the CDR3 is TGCGCCAGCAGCACGGGACAGGCGAACACCGGGGAGCTGTTTTTT. Translated, it gives CASSTGQANTGELFF. Combining the CDR3 with reference TRBV5-1 and TRBJ2-2 gives the whole variable domain KAGVTQTPRYLIKTRGQQVTLSCSPISGHRSVSWYQQTPGQGLQFLFEYFSETQRNKGNFPGRFSGRQFSNSRSEMNVSTLELGDSALYLCASSTGQANTGELFFGEGSRLTVL.

The rearrangement uses TRBV29-1 and TRBJ2-7, with TRBD1 as a possible D gene (6 bases). The CDR3 sequence is 14 residues long. From germline, CDR1 is SQVTM and CDR2 ANQGSEA. The V end lost 5 bases, the J end lost 0 bases, and 14 bases lay between the germline ends. The CDR3 protein is CSVPGEGNSYEQYF. The CDR3 nucleotides are TGCAGCGTTCCAGGGGAAGGGAACTCCTACGAGCAGTACTTC.

The rearrangement links TRBV12-3 or TRBV12-4 to TRBJ2-2; D is perhaps TRBD1 (6 bases). The CDR3 totals 15 residues. Trimming removed 6 bases at V and 4 bases at J, with 15 bases between. The CDR3 nucleotides read TGTGCCAGCAGAACCACCGACAGGAGCACCGGGGAGCTGTTTTTT. It is translated as CASRTTDRSTGELFF.

This clonotype was seen once. The chain couples TRBV20-1 to TRBJ2-5; 9 nucleotides line up with TRBD2. The CDR3 is made up of 12 amino acids. The J segment lost 7 bases and the V segment lost 5 bases, leaving 5 bases of the junction unmatched. Germline lookup yields CDR1 DFQATT and CDR2 SNEGSKA (reference sequence). The DNA for the CDR3 is TGCAGTGCTTCTAGCGGGATCGGGACCCAGTACTTC. Amino acids: CSASSGIGTQYF.

The chain uses TRBV5-1 and TRBJ2-5; weak D call: TRBD2 (7 bases). Looked up from germline, CDR1 is SGHRS and CDR2 is YFSETQ. The V and J ends lost 4 bases and 7 bases respectively, with 17 bases between them. The length of the CDR3 is 14 residues. In DNA, the CDR3 is TGCGCCAGCAGCCACAGGGACGGACTAGGGACCCAGTACTTC. Residues: CASSHRDGLGTQYF.